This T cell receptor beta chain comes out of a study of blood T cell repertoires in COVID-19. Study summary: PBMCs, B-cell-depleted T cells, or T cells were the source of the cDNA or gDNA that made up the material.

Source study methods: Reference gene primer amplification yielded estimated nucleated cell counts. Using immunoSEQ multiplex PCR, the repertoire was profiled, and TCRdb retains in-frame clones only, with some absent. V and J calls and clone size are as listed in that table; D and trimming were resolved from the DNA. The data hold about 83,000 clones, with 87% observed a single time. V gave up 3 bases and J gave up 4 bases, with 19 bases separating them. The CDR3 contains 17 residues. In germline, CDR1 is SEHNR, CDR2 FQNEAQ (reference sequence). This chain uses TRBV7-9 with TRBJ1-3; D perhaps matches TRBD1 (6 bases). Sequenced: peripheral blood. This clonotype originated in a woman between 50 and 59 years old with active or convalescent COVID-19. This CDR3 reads CASSFSQGTLAGNTIYF. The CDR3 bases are TGTGCCAGCAGCTTTTCGCAGGGGACGCTGGCCGGAAACACCATATATTTT.